A single sample is the source of the 7 T cell receptor beta chains below, sequenced in a study of control samples from healthy donors and cancer patients. Profiling relied on immunoSEQ multiplex PCR, and the TCRdb table lists in-frame clones only, not all of them. The table lists 350,000 to 450,000 clones, around nine tenths of them singletons. The specimen was PBMCs. These receptors all come from a man in his forties or fifties with head and neck cancer.

This chain joins TRBV19 and TRBJ1-6, with TRBD1 matching 8 bases. Germline V gene sequence: CDR1 LNHDA, CDR2 SQIVND (reference sequence). The ends lost 2 bases at V and 5 bases at J; junction bases unmatched: 2. The CDR3 covers 15 residues. The CDR3 protein is CASSIRQGNNSPLHF. In DNA form, the CDR3 reads TGTGCCAGTAGTATAAGACAGGGGAATAATTCACCCCTCCACTTT.

The chain recombines TRBV5-6 with TRBJ1-4; D uncertain. This CDR3 region has 15 residues. In germline, CDR1 is SGHDT, CDR2 YYEEEE. V dropped 1 base and J dropped 8 bases, with 15 bases sitting between them. The CDR3 loop is CASSLQAGIEEKLFF. In DNA form, the CDR3 reads TGTGCCAGCAGCTTGCAGGCGGGTATAGAAGAAAAACTGTTTTTT.

The genes are TRBV27 and TRBJ2-3; 11 nucleotides line up with TRBD2. CDR1 is MNHEY, CDR2 SMNVEV, per germline (reference sequence). This CDR3 spans 15 amino acids. V was pared by 6 bases and J by 11 bases, with 13 bases of the junction left unmatched. DNA of the CDR3: TGTGCCAGCAGCGGGGGACTAGCGGACAAATTAGGGCAGTATTTT. It codes for CASSGGLADKLGQYF.

The genes are TRBV5-6 and TRBJ2-7; 8 bases line up with TRBD2. Germline loops: CDR1 SGHDT, CDR2 YYEEEE. V shed 0 bases, J shed 4 bases, and the junction held 6 bases outside the gene matches. This CDR3 region has 15 residues. The CDR3, as DNA: TGTGCCAGCAGCTTGGGGCTAGCGGGTGTTTACGAGCAGTACTTC. Its translation is CASSLGLAGVYEQYF. Combining the CDR3 with reference TRBV5-6 and TRBJ2-7 gives the whole variable domain DAGVTQSPTHLIKTRGQQVTLRCSPKSGHDTVSWYQQALGQGPQFIFQYYEEEERQRGNFPDRFSGHQFPNYSSELNVNALLLGDSALYLCASSLGLAGVYEQYFGPGTRLTVT.

A word on this clone: Within the sample, other DNA sequences also encode this same CDR3. Here the CDR3 DNA reads TGTGCCAGCAGCCAAGATTCCACTTTCAATCAGCCCCAGCATTTT. Its protein product is CASSQDSTFNQPQHF. The genes are TRBV3-1 (or the pseudogene TRBV3-2) and TRBJ1-5; D gene uncertain. The CDR3 extends over 15 amino acids. V shed 0 bases and J shed 3 bases, with 9 bases lying between them. Germline-derived CDR1 and CDR2 are LGHDT and YNNKEL (reference sequence).

This clone was observed once. The rearrangement uses TRBV6-2 or TRBV6-3 and TRBJ2-7, with TRBD1 matching 9 bases. Trimming at V came to 6 bases and at J to 5 bases, leaving 14 bases not matched to a gene. The CDR3 contains 16 residues. The germline V gene has CDR1 MNHEY and CDR2 SVGEGT. As DNA, the CDR3 is TGTGCCAGCAGCTATAACCCCGGGACAGGGCTCCACGAGCAGTACTTC. Its protein is CASSYNPGTGLHEQYF.

The rearrangement uses TRBV7-8 and TRBJ1-5, with 9 positions matching TRBD1. Germline loops: CDR1 SGHVS, CDR2 FQNEAQ. The CDR3 loop spans 15 amino acids. V shed 7 bases and J 3 bases; nucleotides not matched to a gene: 7. In nucleotides, the CDR3 is TGTGCCAGCACCCGGACAGGGGAAACCAATCAGCCCCAGCATTTT. It specifies CASTRTGETNQPQHF.